This T cell receptor beta chain is from a study of cytomegalovirus exposure and HLA in healthy donors. V dropped 4 bases and J dropped 5 bases, with 13 bases sitting between them. CDR3 length: 14 residues. The germline gives CDR1 SGHRS, CDR2 YFSETQ. PCR was performed using 60 Vbeta and 13 Jbeta primers. Clones were sequenced by immunoSEQ multiplex PCR, and TCRdb holds only the in-frame ones, with some missing. Here the sample spans a few hundred thousand clones, approximately 80% being singletons. Details on this clone: Its antigen is unidentified.

Findings of the study overall: TCR beta V- and J-gene trimming, according to a later analysis, was linked to a missense DCLRE1C variant.

V usage is TRBV5-1 and J usage is TRBJ1-5; D gene uncertain. The specimen sequenced was PBMCs. This receptor was obtained from a girl aged 2 to 10 in good health and CMV-seronegative. CDR3 sequence (DNA): TGCGCCAGCAGCCCCCGACTCGGGGATCAGCCCCAGCATTTT. Its protein is CASSPRLGDQPQHF.